This T cell receptor (beta chain) emerged from a study of vaccination and CD4 T cells after COVID-19. An Oncomine TCR Beta short-read assay was used to sequence the DNA from cultured CD4+ T cells. Genomic DNA was isolated from cultured CD4+ T cells. TCRdb re-called the PCR reads with MiXCR, one entry per CDR3 protein. The data hold some 10,000 distinct CDR3 sequences, with approximately 32% observed a single time. This clonotype was seen a handful of times. Its antigen is not known. V dropped 4 bases and J dropped 1 base, with 13 bases sitting between them. The CDR3 spans 15 residues. CDR1 is MNHNS, CDR2 SASEGT, per germline. Indicated treatment: roughly 11-day PBMC culture with coronavirus spike peptide pools or control peptides (ViraFEST assay). Ahead of the COVID-19 pandemic (2011-2018), the CD4+ T cells of the unexposed donor were collected.

The chain carries TRBV6-1 and TRBJ1-1, with D uncertain. The source material was CD4+ T cells from blood, cultured in vitro. This sequence was found in a human donor in good health. The CDR3 DNA is TGTGCCAGCAGTGTCGAGGGATGGGGGAACACTGAAGCTTTCTTT. As protein: CASSVEGWGNTEAFF.